This T cell receptor beta chain was sequenced in a study of control samples from healthy donors and cancer patients. Germline loops: CDR1 SGHRS, CDR2 YFSETQ. V shed 6 bases and J 4 bases; nucleotides not matched to a gene: 7. The CDR3 runs 14 residues. Libraries were prepared by immunoSEQ multiplex PCR; TCRdb keeps only in-frame clonotypes and omits some of them. The sample has 120,000 or so clones, about 93% seen once. The receptor was derived from a young man in good health. The sequenced sample was blood. This sequence joins TRBV5-1 and TRBJ2-1; 7 bases are a match to TRBD2. The CDR3 loop reads CASTLADLYNEQFF. Here the CDR3 DNA reads TGCGCCAGCACCCTAGCGGACTTATACAATGAGCAGTTCTTC.